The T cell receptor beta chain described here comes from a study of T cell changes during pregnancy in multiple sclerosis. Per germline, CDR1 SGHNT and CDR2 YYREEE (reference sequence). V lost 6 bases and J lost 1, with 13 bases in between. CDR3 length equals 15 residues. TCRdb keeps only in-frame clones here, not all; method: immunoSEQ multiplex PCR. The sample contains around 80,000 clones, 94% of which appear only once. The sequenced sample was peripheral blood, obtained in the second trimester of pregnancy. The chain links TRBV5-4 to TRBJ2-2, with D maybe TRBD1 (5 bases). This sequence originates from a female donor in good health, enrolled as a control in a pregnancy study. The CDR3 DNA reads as TGTGCCAGCACTCGTCTGGGGCAGAACACCGGGGAGCTGTTTTTT. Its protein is CASTRLGQNTGELFF.